The 10 T cell receptor beta chains listed next were all sequenced from one sample in a study of T cells in Graves' hyperthyroidism and ophthalmopathy (dated by TCRdb to between 2018 and 2021). Libraries were constructed by multiplex PCR. Sequencing relied on an Illumina HiSeq 2000. The TCR beta CDR3 regions were amplified from the RNA transcripts. The TCR CDR3 was subjected to a first round of RT-PCR using the HTBI primer set and the Qiagen OneStep RT-PCR kit. TCRdb reprocessing: public reads trimmed at Q25 with fastp, clones called with MiXCR, in-frame beta chains kept. CDR3 protein sequences are deduplicated, and each keeps its most common genes and DNA. For this sample there are about 550,000 distinct CDR3 sequences; 20% to 25% appear just once. The ten most abundant clones make up about a quarter of the sample. The sample consisted of blood. The source is a man younger than 35 with Graves' hyperthyroidism.

This clonotype was recorded at least ten times. V gene TRBV29-1 combines with J gene TRBJ2-7; 7 nucleotides line up with TRBD1. CDR3 length: 13 residues. The V and J ends lost 7 bases and 0 bases, in that order; junction bases with no gene match: 6. CDR1 and CDR2 (germline): SQVTM, ANQGSEA. The CDR3 DNA reads TGCAGCGCCGGACAGGCGAGCTCCTACGAGCAGTACTTC. It specifies CSAGQASSYEQYF.

This clonotype was seen at least ten times. This could be a read error, since a much larger clone is one nucleotide away. This CDR3 is CASTQAGDGNTIYF. The CDR3 DNA reads as TGTGCCAGCACTCAGGCAGGGGACGGAAACACCATATATTTT. The V gene is TRBV12-3 or TRBV12-4, the J gene TRBJ1-3; tentatively, D is TRBD1 (6 bases). This CDR3 spans 14 amino acids. V lost 7 bases and J 4 bases, leaving 14 bases between the germline ends.

This rearrangement joins TRBV12-3 or TRBV12-4 to TRBJ1-1; D unclear. V shed 0 bases and J shed 6 bases, with 11 bases lying between them. The CDR3 loop spans 14 amino acids. CDR3 in DNA: TGTGCCAGCAGTTTAGCCCGGGTTAGCCCTGAAGCTTTCTTT. Its translation: CASSLARVSPEAFF.

This clonotype has a count of ten or more. The chain carries TRBV27 and TRBJ2-4, with a tentative D call TRBD1 (5 bases). CDR1 and CDR2 (germline): MNHEY, SMNVEV (reference sequence). V shed 7 bases and J shed 7 bases, with 11 bases lying between them. The CDR3 consists of 12 residues. The CDR3 DNA sequence: TGTGCCAGCAAGGACATGGGGAACATTCAGTACTTC. Translated, it gives CASKDMGNIQYF.

The J gene is TRBJ2-2, the V gene TRBV12-3 or TRBV12-4; D unclear. Trimming cost V 3 bases and J 6 bases, with 11 bases left between them. The CDR3 loop spans 14 amino acids. CDR3 amino acids: CASSFVTWSGELFF. CDR3 nucleotides: TGTGCCAGCAGTTTCGTGACATGGTCCGGGGAGCTGTTTTTT.

This clonotype was seen many times. The V and J genes are TRBV30 and TRBJ1-2, with no clear D. Per germline, CDR1 GTSNPN and CDR2 SVGIG (reference sequence). Between the trimmed V and J ends, which lost 2 bases and 0 bases, there was a span of 10 bases. The CDR3 length is 14 residues. The CDR3: CAWSFQTPNYGYTF. The CDR3 DNA is TGTGCCTGGAGTTTCCAGACCCCTAACTATGGCTACACCTTC.

This clonotype is a singleton in its sample. An end of the junction does not agree with germline; a read error may underlie this. The chain combines TRBV6-5 with TRBJ1-5, with D perhaps TRBD1 (6 bases). The CDR3 has 14 amino acids. The germline gives CDR1 MNHEY, CDR2 SVGAGI. In DNA form, the CDR3 reads TGTGCCAGCAGTTACTCGGGGGGCAATCAGCCCCAGCAGTTT. Translating gives CASSYSGGNQPQQF.

This clonotype was counted at least ten times. The chain carries TRBV7-2 and TRBJ2-7, with TRBD1 identical over 7 bases. This CDR3 has 16 residues. With V trimmed by 0 bases and J by 3 bases, 8 bases remained unmatched. Germline CDR1 is SGHTA and CDR2 is FQGNSA. The CDR3 DNA reads as TGTGCCAGCAGCTTAGCTCCCGGACAGGCTTACTACGAGCAGTACTTC. It is translated as CASSLAPGQAYYEQYF.

V gene TRBV25-1 combines with J gene TRBJ2-3; perhaps TRBD2 as D (6 bases). V was shortened by 3 bases and J by 0 bases, with 16 bases between the two germline ends. Germline V CDR1 and CDR2: MGHDK, SYGVNS. This CDR3 is 17 amino acids long. CDR3 nucleotides: TGTGCCAGCAGTGACCTTAGAGTAGCGGTGAGCACAGATACGCAGTATTTT. Its translation is CASSDLRVAVSTDTQYF.

The sample holds many counts of this clonotype. This chain joins TRBV2 and TRBJ2-2; D unresolved. Germline V lookup: CDR1 SNHLY, CDR2 FYNNEI. This CDR3 contains 14 residues. The V end was cut by 5 bases, the J end by 8 bases, with 15 bases between. The CDR3 reads CASSPIVKGGELFF. CDR3 bases: TGTGCCAGCAGTCCGATTGTGAAAGGTGGGGAGCTGTTTTTT. Full variable domain (outside the CDR3, taken from reference TRBV2 and TRBJ2-2): EPEVTQTPSHQVTQMGQEVILRCVPISNHLYFYWYRQILGQKVEFLVSFYNNEISEKSEIFDDQFSVERPDGSNFTLKIRSTKLEDSAMYFCASSPIVKGGELFFGEGSRLTVL.